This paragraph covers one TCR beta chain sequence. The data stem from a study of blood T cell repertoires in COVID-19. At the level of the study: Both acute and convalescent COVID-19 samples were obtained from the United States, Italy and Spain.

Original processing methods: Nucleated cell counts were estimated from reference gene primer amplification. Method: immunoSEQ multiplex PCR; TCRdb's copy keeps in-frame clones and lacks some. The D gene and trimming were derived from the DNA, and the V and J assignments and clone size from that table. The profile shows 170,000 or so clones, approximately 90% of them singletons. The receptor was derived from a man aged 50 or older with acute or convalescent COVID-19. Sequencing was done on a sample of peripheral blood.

CDR3 region: CASSVDRGHYNEQFF. The CDR3 DNA follows: TGTGCCAGCAGCGTGGACAGGGGGCACTACAATGAGCAGTTCTTC. The chain links TRBV2 to TRBJ2-1; TRBD1 aligns across 11 bases. Germline V gives CDR1 SNHLY, CDR2 FYNNEI. V lost 6 bases, J lost 3 bases, and 4 bases stayed unmatched. The CDR3 runs 15 residues.